These 15 T cell receptor beta chains share one sample of origin, sequenced in a study of PD-1 blockade in classical Hodgkin lymphoma. The method was immunoSEQ multiplex PCR; TCRdb's version includes in-frame clones alone and lacks a portion of them. The data show about 27,000 clones, about 91% seen once. Each patient's relapse followed autologous stem cell transplantation, and brentuximab vedotin exposure varied. Applied to thawed PBMCs, magnetic negative selection was the method used to isolate CD8+ T cells. Sample: CD8+ T cells from blood, taken at baseline. Receptors were obtained from a human donor with classical Hodgkin lymphoma.

The V call is TRBV27, the J call TRBJ1-3, with a weak D call TRBD1 (5 bases). This CDR3 has 13 residues. Trimming stripped 5 bases from V and 0 bases from J, with 5 bases between. CDR1 MNHEY and CDR2 SMNVEV come from the germline V gene (reference sequence). CDR3 sequence: CASSTGSGNTIYF. DNA of the CDR3: TGTGCCAGCAGTACAGGCTCTGGAAACACCATATATTTT.

The gene calls are TRBV29-1 and TRBJ1-2; 8 bases fit TRBD1. This CDR3 comprises 18 residues. Germline loops: CDR1 SQVTM, CDR2 ANQGSEA. J lost 5 bases, V lost 6 bases, and 23 bases had no gene match. This CDR3 is CSVIGPGQDSRGGYGYTF. CDR3 DNA: TGCAGCGTGATCGGACCGGGACAGGACTCTCGGGGGGGGTATGGCTACACCTTC. Full variable domain (outside the CDR3, taken from reference TRBV29-1 and TRBJ1-2): SAVISQKPSRDICQRGTSLTIQCQVDSQVTMMFWYRQQPGQSLTLIATANQGSEATYESGFVIDKFPISRPNLTFSTLTVSNMSPEDSSIYLCSVIGPGQDSRGGYGYTFGSGTRLTVV.

V gene TRBV27 combines with J gene TRBJ2-5; D may be TRBD1 (6 bases). CDR3 length equals 14 residues. CDR1 is MNHEY, CDR2 SMNVEV, per germline (reference sequence). Trimming stripped 3 bases from V and 1 base from J, with 9 bases between. The CDR3 region has the DNA TGTGCCAGCAGTTTTCAGGGGCCCCAAGAGACCCAGTACTTC. Encoded protein: CASSFQGPQETQYF.

This sequence joins TRBV9 and TRBJ2-2; TRBD2 matches 8 bases. Germline V gene sequence: CDR1 SGDLS, CDR2 YYNGEE. Losses at the gene ends were 4 bases for V and 3 bases for J; bases not matched to a gene: 8. This CDR3 is built from 16 residues. CDR3 region: CASSPWEREYTGELFF. The DNA for the CDR3 is TGTGCCAGCAGCCCCTGGGAGCGGGAGTACACCGGGGAGCTGTTTTTT.

The chain employs TRBV5-1 and TRBJ2-7; no reliable D call. V lost 1 base and J 2 bases, leaving 7 bases between the germline ends. Germline V gene sequence: CDR1 SGHRS, CDR2 YFSETQ. This CDR3 has 13 residues. As DNA, the CDR3 is TGCGCCAGCAGCTTGAGGACCACCTACGAGCAGTACTTC. It is translated as CASSLRTTYEQYF.

The chain uses TRBV7-9 and TRBJ2-7, with D possibly TRBD2 on 5 matching bases. The ends were cut back, 5 bases at V and 5 bases at J, with 10 bases in the middle. CDR1 SEHNR and CDR2 FQNEAQ come from the germline V gene (reference sequence). CDR3 length equals 12 residues. The CDR3 here is CASSAYGDEQYF. The CDR3 bases are TGTGCCAGCAGCGCATACGGGGACGAGCAGTACTTC.

The chain recombines TRBV9 with TRBJ1-1; tentative D call: TRBD1 (6 bases). Trimming removed 7 bases at V and 6 bases at J, with 16 bases between. The CDR3 covers 13 residues. Germline loops: CDR1 SGDLS, CDR2 YYNGEE. The CDR3 DNA reads TGTGCCAGCGGGGGCGGGGCGTTATCTGAAGCTTTCTTT. It specifies CASGGGALSEAFF.

The gene calls are TRBV6-5 and TRBJ1-3; the match to TRBD1 covers 7 bases. Trimming removed 4 bases from V and 7 bases from J; junction bases left unmatched: 7. This CDR3 contains 14 residues. The germline CDR1 and CDR2 sequences are MNHEY and SVGAGI. DNA for the CDR3: TGTGCCAGCAGTTTGCTACAGGGGAGGAACACCATATATTTT. The encoded protein is CASSLLQGRNTIYF.

CDR3 sequence reads: CATSPGLTLNEQYF. CDR3 nucleotides: TGTGCCACCAGCCCGGGACTGACACTAAACGAGCAGTACTTC. V usage is TRBV15 and J usage is TRBJ2-7, with D tentatively TRBD2 (6 bases). Trimming cost V 5 bases and J 5 bases, with 16 bases left between them. CDR1 and CDR2 from the germline V gene are LNHNV and YYDKDF (reference sequence). This CDR3 is built from 14 residues.

V and J are TRBV27 and TRBJ2-7; D tentatively reads TRBD1 or TRBD2 (5 bases each). With 5 bases removed from V and 3 bases from J, the gap between germline ends came to 20 bases. This CDR3 contains 16 residues. Germline V gene sequence: CDR1 MNHEY, CDR2 SMNVEV (reference sequence). CDR3 sequence (DNA): TGTGCCAGCAGTCCGGCCCCAGGCCCGAGGGGCTACGAGCAGTACTTC. Translating it yields CASSPAPGPRGYEQYF.

The J gene is TRBJ2-6, the V gene TRBV7-9; no clear D. Trimming removed 4 bases at V and 0 bases at J, with 7 bases between. The CDR3 covers 15 residues. Germline CDR1 SEHNR, CDR2 FQNEAQ (reference sequence). The CDR3 DNA reads TGTGCCAGCAGCTCGCGGAGCTCTGGGGCCAACGTCCTGACTTTC. The encoded protein is CASSSRSSGANVLTF.

The chain uses TRBV29-1 and TRBJ2-7; D might be TRBD1 (5 bases). The CDR3 loop spans 12 amino acids. Germline V gene data show CDR1 as SQVTM and CDR2 as ANQGSEA. V lost 1 base and J lost 7, with 11 bases in between. The CDR3 DNA reads TGCAGCGTTGAAGTCAGGGCTTGGGAGCAGTACTTC. Protein sequence: CSVEVRAWEQYF.

The chain recombines TRBV27 with TRBJ2-7; D uncertain. The CDR3 is 14 residues long. The V and J ends lost 3 bases and 0 bases respectively, with 9 bases between them. The germline V gene encodes CDR1 MNHEY and CDR2 SMNVEV (reference sequence). CDR3 sequence reads: CASSFYSASYEQYF. The CDR3 nucleotides read TGTGCCAGCAGTTTCTACTCAGCCTCCTACGAGCAGTACTTC.

This chain links TRBV30 with TRBJ2-7; TRBD2 matches at 15 bases. The J segment lost 2 bases and the V segment lost 4 bases, leaving 3 bases of the junction unmatched. This CDR3 region has 15 residues. Germline lookup yields CDR1 GTSNPN and CDR2 SVGIG (reference sequence). Written as DNA, the CDR3 is TGTGCCTGGACCGGACTAGCGGGAGGGGCCTACGAGCAGTACTTC. This gives the protein CAWTGLAGGAYEQYF.

The V and J genes are TRBV5-4 and TRBJ2-5; D may be TRBD2 (5 bases). The CDR3 length is 16 residues. CDR1 SGHNT and CDR2 YYREEE come from the germline V gene (reference sequence). V was trimmed by 6 bases and J by 5 bases, leaving 23 bases between them. DNA of the CDR3: TGTGCCAGCACCCCGGTGGAATTAGCGTCCGCCGAGACCCAGTACTTC. It specifies CASTPVELASAETQYF.